The sequence of this T cell receptor (beta chain) was determined in a study of T cell responses to AZD1222 COVID-19 vaccine. Some clones are missing from TCRdb's copy, which holds only in-frame ones; the method was immunoSEQ multiplex PCR. The sample carries over 150,000 clones, 88% recorded once. The CDR3 loop spans 15 amino acids. Trimming cost V 2 bases and J 9 bases, with 17 bases left between them. Germline CDR1 is SGHVS and CDR2 is FQNEAQ. Study outcomes and limitations: Two AZD1222 doses significantly raised spike-specific TCR breadth and depth over controls. Among the donors, most were white British and more were female, and clonal diversity was possibly underestimated.

Regarding this clone: No antigen is known for it.

Sequenced material: peripheral blood, taken on day 0 of AZD1222 vaccination. This TCR was recovered from an adult in good health. V and J are TRBV7-8 and TRBJ1-5; D is ambiguous. The CDR3 DNA follows: TGTGCCAGCAGCTTATCGTCCGTCCTAGGTTGGCCCCAGCATTTT. This codes for CASSLSSVLGWPQHF.